The source of this TCR beta chain is a study of resident and recirculating memory T cells in vitiligo. V shed 4 bases, J shed 2 bases, and the junction held 5 bases outside the gene matches. The germline V gene encodes CDR1 MNHNS and CDR2 SASEGT. The CDR3 runs to 14 residues. This clone appeared once. Its target is not known. Regarding the study as a whole: Different lesions suggested infiltration by different T cell clones.

Only in-frame clones appear in the TCRdb table, and some are missing; sequencing was by immunoSEQ multiplex PCR. Counted here are roughly 80,000 clones, about 92% occurring once; the ten biggest clones make up approximately 4.8%. The clonotype was recovered from a male donor with vitiligo. Sequences were obtained from blood. The chain couples TRBV6-1 to TRBJ2-7; 7 positions match TRBD1. This chain's CDR3 is CASSARQGPYEQYF. The CDR3, as DNA: TGTGCCAGCAGTGCGAGACAGGGCCCCTACGAGCAGTACTTC.